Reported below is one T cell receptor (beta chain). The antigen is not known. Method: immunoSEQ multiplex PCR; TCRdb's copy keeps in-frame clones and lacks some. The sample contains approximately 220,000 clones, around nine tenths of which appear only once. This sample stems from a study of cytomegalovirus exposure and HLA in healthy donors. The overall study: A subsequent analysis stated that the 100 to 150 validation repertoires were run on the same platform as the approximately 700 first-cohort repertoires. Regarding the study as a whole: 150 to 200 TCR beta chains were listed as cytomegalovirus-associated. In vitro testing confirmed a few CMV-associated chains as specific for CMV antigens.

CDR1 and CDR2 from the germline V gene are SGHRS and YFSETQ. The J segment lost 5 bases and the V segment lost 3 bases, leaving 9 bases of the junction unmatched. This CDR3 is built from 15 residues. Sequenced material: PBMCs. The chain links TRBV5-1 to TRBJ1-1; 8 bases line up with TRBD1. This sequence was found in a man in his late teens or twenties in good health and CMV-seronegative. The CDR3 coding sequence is TGCGCCAGCAGCTCCGGACAGGGAGGGGGAACTGAAGCTTTCTTT. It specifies CASSSGQGGGTEAFF.